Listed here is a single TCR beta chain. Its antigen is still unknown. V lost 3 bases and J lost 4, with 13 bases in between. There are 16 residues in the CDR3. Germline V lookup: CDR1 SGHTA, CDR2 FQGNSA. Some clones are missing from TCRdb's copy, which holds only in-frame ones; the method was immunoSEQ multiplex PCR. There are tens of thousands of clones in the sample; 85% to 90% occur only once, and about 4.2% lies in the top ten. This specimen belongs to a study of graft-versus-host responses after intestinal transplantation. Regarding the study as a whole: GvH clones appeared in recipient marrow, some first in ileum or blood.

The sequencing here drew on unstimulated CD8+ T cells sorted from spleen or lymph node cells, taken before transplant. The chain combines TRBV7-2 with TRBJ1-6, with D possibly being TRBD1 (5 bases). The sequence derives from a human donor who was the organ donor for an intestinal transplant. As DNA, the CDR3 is TGTGCCAGCAGCTTCCTTTGGGGGGAATATAATTCACCCCTCCACTTT. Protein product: CASSFLWGEYNSPLHF.